This T cell receptor beta chain stems from a study of blood T cell repertoires in COVID-19 (TCRdb year 2020). In the study overall: Samples from collaborators originated in the United States, Italy and Spain and spanned both the acute and convalescent phases of COVID-19. The material from the prospective study consisted of cDNA or gDNA derived from T cells, B-cell-depleted T cells, or PBMCs. The dataset comprised deeply sampled blood TCRbeta repertoires from subjects exposed to, actively infected with, or recovered from COVID-19. The repertoires were released in a freely available public database intended as a resource for research on the immune response to SARS-CoV-2. The samples were drawn from two sources: the first 160 participants of the ongoing ImmuneRACE study, and approximately 1,300 subjects contributed by 6 global collaborators. Nearly every sample came with metadata listing a de-identified subject ID, COVID-19 status, age in years and sex. HLA class I and class II types, where available, came from metadata supplied by the sample provider rather than from assay-based typing.

Results and caveats for the whole study, not just this receptor: How much clinical and demographic metadata was included differed by source and by participant, and the metadata was provided uncurated.

TCRbeta CDR3 regions were amplified from genomic DNA using the immunoSEQ Assay, a bias-controlled multiplex PCR. Per the authors' processing: Within the assay, amplification of reference gene primers was used to estimate how many nucleated cells each sample contained. Sequence reads were collapsed and filtered to measure the absolute abundance of every unique TCRbeta CDR3 rearrangement. Productive Simpson clonality was computed per sample as the square root of Simpson's diversity index over productive rearrangements. In TCRdb, the immuneACCESS table is reduced to in-frame sequences with V and J assigned. These tables do not hold every clone; where another copy was compared, an unresolved V gene accounts for under half, and the others remain unexplained. The D gene and trimming were derived from the DNA, and the V and J assignments and clone size from that table. Recorded for this sample are about 220,000 clones; approximately 90% of them occurred a single time. About 3.3% of the sample is held by the ten biggest clonotypes.

As to this clone: Its recognized antigen is unknown. No much larger clonotype is one base removed from it; base qualities were not supplied.

Participants in the prospective study were enrolled through a virtual design, were aged about 18 to 100 years, and lived in fewer than 30 United States geographic areas. To assign participants to cohorts, the prospective study relied on clinical history that participants themselves reported in a screening survey and a study questionnaire. In the prospective study, whole blood, serum and a nasopharyngeal or oropharyngeal swab were collected from each participant by mobile phlebotomists. Additional blood draws and questionnaires over an approximately two-month period could optionally be provided by prospective study participants. Prospective study blood samples were shipped either frozen or at room temperature before DNA extraction. From V the trimming removes 4 bases and from J it removes 4 bases, while the gene matches leave 9 bases of the junction unaccounted for. The CDR3, cysteine through phenylalanine, is 15 amino acids long. CDR3 DNA is the only sequence kept; it has 45 bases, read in frame from the first base. Reading the germline V gene gives CDR1 SGHVS and CDR2 FQNEAQ.

This sequence originates from a young woman in a cohort exposed to, infected with or recovered from COVID-19 (not recorded which). Material for sequencing was PBMCs or T cells enriched from blood (not recorded which). The rearrangement joined TRBV7-8 to TRBJ2-7; TRBD1 matches 8 bases in the middle. The bases are TGTGCCAGCAGCTCGGACAGGGCGAGGACGTACGAGCAGTACTTC. This sequence encodes CASSSDRARTYEQYF.